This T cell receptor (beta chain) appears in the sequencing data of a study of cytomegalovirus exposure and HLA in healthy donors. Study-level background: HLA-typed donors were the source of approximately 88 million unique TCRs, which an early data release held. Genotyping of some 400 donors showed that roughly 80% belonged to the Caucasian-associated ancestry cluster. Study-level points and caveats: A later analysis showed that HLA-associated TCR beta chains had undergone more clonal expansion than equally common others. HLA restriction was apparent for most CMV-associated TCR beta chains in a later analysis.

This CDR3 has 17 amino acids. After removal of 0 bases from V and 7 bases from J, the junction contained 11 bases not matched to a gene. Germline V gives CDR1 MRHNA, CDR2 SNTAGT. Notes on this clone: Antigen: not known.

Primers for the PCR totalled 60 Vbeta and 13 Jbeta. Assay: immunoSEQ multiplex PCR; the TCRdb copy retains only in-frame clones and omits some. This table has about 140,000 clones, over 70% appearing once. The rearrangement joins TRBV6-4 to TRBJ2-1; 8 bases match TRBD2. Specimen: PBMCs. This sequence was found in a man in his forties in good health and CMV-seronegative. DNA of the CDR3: TGTGCCAGCAGTGACTCGGCCTCGGGGGGGCCCGGGAATGAGCAGTTCTTC. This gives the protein CASSDSASGGPGNEQFF.